This T cell receptor beta chain is drawn from a study of cytomegalovirus exposure and HLA in healthy donors. This clone was detected only a few times. What it binds is unknown. The sample contains more than one DNA sequence encoding this CDR3. Amplification used 60 Vbeta primers and 13 Jbeta primers. Clones were sequenced by immunoSEQ multiplex PCR, and TCRdb holds only the in-frame ones, with some missing. Of around 120,000 clones in the sample, 80% are singletons; the top ten hold 7.5% to 9%. The germline CDR1 and CDR2 sequences are MDHEN and SYDVKM. Trimming cost V 6 bases and J 7 bases, with 4 bases left between them. CDR3 size: 11 residues. Study findings and constraints: Sequencing depth across donors, presence/absence analyses assumed, was roughly uniform.

The sample taken for sequencing was PBMCs. The TCR comes from a female donor in good health and CMV-seropositive. The chain combines TRBV28 with TRBJ1-6; D not resolved. CDR3: CASRSNSPLHF. The CDR3 nucleotides read TGTGCCAGCAGGTCAAATTCACCCCTCCACTTT.